This paragraph covers one T cell receptor beta chain sequence. Its antigen has not been determined. Per-base quality was not reported, and no clone a single base away is much larger than it. TCR CDR3 regions were amplified from genomic DNA by multiplex PCR using the deep immunoSEQ assay. Extracted genomic DNA from each cell subset was spread evenly across all wells of several immunoSEQ 96-well plates, with each plate serving as a replicate. Each replicate PCR for unsorted PBMC received about 0.3 ug genomic DNA, equal to around 30,000 T cell genomes. Genomic DNA from unsorted PBMC was sequenced over ten immunoSEQ deep assay plates. Purified libraries were quantified with a Qubit 3.0 fluorometer, sized on a Bioanalyzer 2100, and re-quantified with the KAPA Library Quantification kit. A separate single-read 150-cycle Illumina NextSeq 550 flow cell was used to sequence each immunoSEQ 96-well plate. In the paper's pipeline: Because the immunoSEQ output included only junctional sequences and no quality scores, the filtering could not be the same as the filtering used for full-length reads. To assign V/J genes and CDR3, sequences were annotated against IMGT germline references using PyIR, a Python wrapper for IgBLAST v1.9. Reads were removed for weak V/J assignments (E-value above 1e-6), missing CDR3, stop codons, out-of-frame junctions, or ambiguous translated residues. V3J clonotypes were defined as sequences sharing the same inferred V gene, J gene, and CDR3 amino acid sequence. To compute the percentage overlap between repertoires, the number of shared unique clonotypes was divided by the size of the smaller repertoire. Repertoire richness was assessed with RTK rarefaction, the Chao1 estimator, and Recon v2.1 estimates of unobserved clonotypes. What TCRdb holds here is the immuneACCESS table cut down to in-frame rearrangements. Part of the clones is not present; checked against another copy, under half of the missing clones reflect an unresolved V gene, and the others are unexplained. Clone size and V and J calls were adopted from that table, with D and trimming inferred from the DNA. Here the sample has roughly 490,000 clones; less than 80% occur a single time. The ten largest clones represent around 13% of the sample.

This sample is drawn from a study of shared clonotypes between healthy human individuals (dated by TCRdb to 2018 to 2021). Study-wide context: The cohort comprised two women and three men aged 18 to 49 years. The study deeply sequenced blood TCR repertoires of about 5 healthy adults to estimate repertoire size and the extent of clonotype sharing between individuals. Different laboratories and diverse techniques were used to prepare libraries and sequence TCR repertoires, to increase sequencing depth and limit assay-specific biases. Leukapheresis yielded between about 0.85 and 9 billion PBMCs per donor. What the research found in general, with its limitations: Because the study included a small number of donors, the genetic and exposure-history diversity represented was limited. Pairwise subsampling indicated that sequencing depth was expected to affect the degree of clonotype sharing among donors. Sampling was limited to blood, and TCR repertoires in tissue likely differ from TCR repertoires in blood.

Measured from the cysteine to the phenylalanine, the CDR3 is 14 residues long. Just the 42-base CDR3 DNA is kept, in frame starting at base 1. The junction shows trimming of 6 bases on V and 6 bases on J, and the gene matches do not reach 4 bases of it. From the germline V gene (reference sequence), CDR1 is LNHDA and CDR2 is SQIVND. Healthy HIV-negative adults with no recently reported acute infections or vaccinations were included as donors. Only Caucasian adults living in Nashville, Tennessee, USA were represented among the donors. For unsorted samples, some 90 million PBMCs were counted and genomic DNA was extracted with the QIAamp DNA Blood Mini kit. Blood was collected by leukapheresis, and PBMCs were isolated by Ficoll-Histopaque density gradient centrifugation and then cryopreserved in liquid nitrogen vapor phase.

The TCR was taken from a woman between 35 and 50 years old in good health. Some clones in this sample may be carry-over from other donors' samples. Specimen: PBMCs. The chain links TRBV19 with TRBJ2-1, with 11 junctional bases fitting TRBD2. The CDR3 amino acid sequence is: CASRRLAGRNEQFF. Here is the DNA: TGTGCCAGTAGAAGACTAGCGGGACGCAATGAGCAGTTCTTC.